This T cell receptor beta chain was documented in a study of blood T cell repertoires in COVID-19. This clone was recorded once. Across under 25 US areas, participants ranged in age from 18 to 89 years. The repertoire was sequenced with immunoSEQ multiplex PCR; TCRdb's copy has only in-frame clones and lacks some. The data hold a few hundred thousand clones, with approximately 88% observed a single time. J gave up 6 bases and V 4 bases, and 5 bases lay outside the gene matches. The CDR3 totals 13 residues. CDR1 LGHDT and CDR2 YNNKEL come from the germline V gene (reference sequence). Sequenced material: PBMCs or T cells enriched from blood (not recorded which). This TCR derives from a man aged 25 to 45 who had recovered from COVID-19. The V call is TRBV3-1 (or the pseudogene TRBV3-2), the J call TRBJ1-2; 7 positions match TRBD1. The CDR3 coding sequence is TGTGCCAGCAGCCCCCTCGACAGGGATGGCTACACCTTC. It specifies CASSPLDRDGYTF.